The subject of this entry is one T cell receptor beta chain. Sequencing used immunoSEQ multiplex PCR; TCRdb keeps in-frame clones, though not all of them. This sample has about 450,000 clones, with roughly 80% found just once. The source of the sample is a study of shared clonotypes between healthy human individuals. This CDR3 is built from 16 residues. Germline trimming cut 4 bases from V and 3 bases from J; bases unmatched to any gene: 8. From germline, CDR1 is MDHEN and CDR2 SYDVKM. Sequenced input: PBMCs. V usage is TRBV28 and J usage is TRBJ2-1; TRBD2 matches 8 bases. The sequence was obtained from a woman in her 40s in good health. Some clones in this sample may be carry-over from other donors' samples. CDR3 coding DNA: TGTGCCAGCAGTTCAGGCGGGAGGAGGCTCTACAATGAGCAGTTCTTC. Residues: CASSSGGRRLYNEQFF. The whole variable domain, remainder taken from reference TRBV28 and TRBJ2-1, is DVKVTQSSRYLVKRTGEKVFLECVQDMDHENMFWYRQDPGLGLRLIYFSYDVKMKEKGDIPEGYSVSREKKERFSLILESASTNQTSMYLCASSSGGRRLYNEQFFGPGTRLTVL.